The 23 T cell receptor beta chains below were found in one sample sequenced in a study of Ad26.COV2.S vaccination and SARS-CoV-2 variants. The treatment here: around 19 received Ad26.COV2.S at low or high dose, single or two shots; several received placebo; per-sample allocation not given. All samples were drawn on day 63, counting from the first vaccine or placebo injection. Assay used: immunoSEQ multiplex PCR; TCRdb lists only in-frame clones, some missing. The data contain about 390,000 clones, about nine tenths of them seen just once; the ten biggest clones take up 3% to 3.5%. The input for sequencing was peripheral blood, taken in a trial of Ad26.COV2.S vaccine versus placebo. Every receptor here comes from a person between 18 and 65 years old who received the Ad26.COV2.S COVID-19 vaccine or a placebo.

The chain is built from TRBV7-8 and TRBJ1-4; D remains unclear. There are 15 residues in the CDR3. Between the trimmed V and J ends, which lost 5 bases and 7 bases, there was a span of 17 bases. Germline V gives CDR1 SGHVS, CDR2 FQNEAQ. The CDR3 nucleotides are TGTGCCAGCAGCGCGCCTTGGGGTGTGGGTGAAAAACTGTTTTTT. The encoded protein is CASSAPWGVGEKLFF.

The rearrangement links TRBV2 to TRBJ2-1; the match to TRBD1 covers 9 bases. CDR1 is SNHLY and CDR2 is FYNNEI in the germline V gene. The V and J ends lost 2 bases and 3 bases, in that order; junction bases with no gene match: 2. This CDR3 is built from 15 residues. The DNA of the CDR3 is TGTGCCAGCAGTGAAAGGGACAGGGACTACAATGAGCAGTTCTTC. Translation: CASSERDRDYNEQFF.

The chain recombines TRBV9 with TRBJ1-1; weak D call: TRBD1 (6 bases). The CDR3 is 15 residues long. Germline CDR1 is SGDLS and CDR2 is YYNGEE. The V end was cut by 0 bases, the J end by 12 bases, with 21 bases between. The CDR3 sequence: CASSVVDREQGRTFF. DNA for the CDR3: TGTGCCAGCAGCGTAGTGGATAGGGAACAGGGACGGACTTTCTTT.

V is TRBV18 and J is TRBJ1-6; 8 bases match TRBD1. Per germline, CDR1 KGHSH and CDR2 LQKENI. With 6 bases clipped from V and 8 bases from J, the junction kept 6 bases outside the gene matches. This CDR3 spans 14 amino acids. CDR3 in DNA: TGTGCCAGCTCCCTGGACAGGGAAGATTCACCCCTCCACTTT. It yields the protein CASSLDREDSPLHF.

The chain carries TRBV2 and TRBJ1-1, with TRBD1 identical over 11 bases. V lost 6 bases and J lost 5; bases outside the gene matches: 5. The CDR3 consists of 14 residues. Germline V CDR1 and CDR2: SNHLY, FYNNEI. Here the CDR3 reads CASRDRGLGTEAFF. CDR3 DNA sequence: TGTGCCAGCAGGGACAGGGGGCTAGGGACTGAAGCTTTCTTT.

V gene TRBV3-1 (or the pseudogene TRBV3-2) combines with J gene TRBJ2-7; D perhaps matches TRBD1 (6 bases). V lost 4 bases to trimming and J lost 4 bases, with 11 bases between them. Germline CDR1 LGHDT, CDR2 YNNKEL (reference sequence). This CDR3 comprises 13 residues. The CDR3 nucleotides are TGTGCCAGCAGCCGCCCCGGACAGTACGAGCAGTACTTC. Translated, it gives CASSRPGQYEQYF.

The V and J genes are TRBV6-4 and TRBJ1-6; D gene uncertain. V was pared by 4 bases and J by 8 bases, with 12 bases between. CDR1 and CDR2 from the germline V gene are MRHNA and SNTAGT. There are 14 residues in the CDR3. CDR3 coding DNA: TGTGCCAGCAGTGGAGGGATTGGAGATTCACCCCTCCACTTT. This gives the protein CASSGGIGDSPLHF.

The gene calls are TRBV7-2 and TRBJ2-7; unclear D gene. Germline V gene lookup returns CDR1 SGHTA and CDR2 FQGNSA. V lost 1 base and J 1 base, leaving 11 bases between the germline ends. The CDR3 extends over 15 amino acids. CDR3: CASSLERDGSYEQYF. CDR3 nucleotide sequence: TGTGCCAGCAGCTTAGAGAGAGACGGATCCTACGAGCAGTACTTC.

J is TRBJ1-4 and V is TRBV2, with a tentative D call TRBD1 (5 bases). The CDR3 runs to 14 residues. Germline CDR1 and CDR2: SNHLY and FYNNEI. Trimming removed 7 bases from V and 3 bases from J, with 12 bases in between. The CDR3 sequence is CASTGRGANEKLFF. The CDR3 DNA reads TGTGCCAGCACCGGGCGGGGGGCTAATGAAAAACTGTTTTTT.

This clone has only a few counts. The gene calls are TRBV6-5 and TRBJ1-2; tentative D call: TRBD1 (6 bases). Trimming removed 6 bases at V and 4 bases at J, with 18 bases between. Germline V CDR1 and CDR2: MNHEY, SVGAGI. The CDR3 is 15 residues long. The CDR3 DNA reads as TGTGCCAGCAGGAATTTAGGGGGGCAAGGCTATGGCTACACCTTC. Translation gives CASRNLGGQGYGYTF.

The chain is built from TRBV6-1 and TRBJ1-4; D call uncertain. The assigned J gene may be wrong: the sequence end matches TRBJ2-2 better. CDR1 and CDR2 from the germline V gene are MNHNS and SASEGT. This CDR3 is 14 amino acids long. CDR3 in amino acids: CASSEYRQRRELFF. Here the CDR3 DNA reads TGTGCCAGCAGTGAATATAGGCAACGTAGGGAGCTGTTTTTT.

V gene TRBV12-3 or TRBV12-4 combines with J gene TRBJ2-3, with D unclear. V was shortened by 7 bases and J by 1 base, with 3 bases between the two germline ends. The CDR3 extends over 11 amino acids. CDR3: CASKGTDTQYF. CDR3 sequence (DNA): TGTGCCAGCAAGGGCACAGATACGCAGTATTTT.

The rearrangement links TRBV10-3 to TRBJ1-6, with 11 bases identical to TRBD1. Germline lookup yields CDR1 ENHRY and CDR2 SYGVKD. The CDR3 is 14 residues long. V trimming: 6 bases; J trimming: 9 bases; junction bases outside the gene matches: 4. As DNA, the CDR3 is TGTGCCATCAGACCCGGGACAGGGGGTTCACCCCTCCACTTT. Encoded protein: CAIRPGTGGSPLHF.

This sequence joins TRBV6-6 and TRBJ2-2; D is unclear. Germline CDR1 and CDR2: MNHNY and SVGAGI (reference sequence). V dropped 6 bases and J dropped 3 bases, with 8 bases sitting between them. The CDR3 contains 13 residues. CDR3 sequence: CASRSVYTGELFF. For the CDR3, the DNA is TGTGCCAGCAGGTCCGTGTACACCGGGGAGCTGTTTTTT.

The chain is built from TRBV4-1 and TRBJ2-7; perhaps TRBD1 as D (5 bases). From germline, CDR1 is MGHRA and CDR2 YSYEKL. The V and J ends lost 4 bases and 6 bases respectively, with 10 bases between them. CDR3 size: 12 residues. CDR3 coding DNA: TGCGCCAGCAGCCCTCCAGGGATCGAGCAGTACTTC. Translated: CASSPPGIEQYF.

This rearrangement joins TRBV11-2 to TRBJ1-1; 8 bases are a match to TRBD1. In germline, CDR1 is SGHAT, CDR2 FQNNGV. V shed 0 bases and J 3 bases; nucleotides not matched to a gene: 3. The CDR3 length is 15 residues. CDR3 in amino acids: CASSLDRGLYTEAFF. In DNA form, the CDR3 reads TGTGCCAGCAGCTTAGACAGGGGGCTATACACTGAAGCTTTCTTT.

This clone has just one count. The chain employs TRBV19 and TRBJ1-6; D is undetermined. CDR3 length: 15 residues. Between the trimmed V and J ends, which lost 5 bases and 3 bases, there was a span of 11 bases. The germline CDR1 and CDR2 sequences are LNHDA and SQIVND (reference sequence). The CDR3 protein is CASSVQAFYNSPLHF. CDR3 DNA sequence: TGTGCCAGTAGTGTCCAGGCTTTCTATAATTCACCCCTCCACTTT.

This sequence joins TRBV4-3 and TRBJ1-1; D ambiguous. V gave up 0 bases and J gave up 7 bases, with 6 bases separating them. The CDR3 sequence is 12 residues long. The germline gives CDR1 LGHNA, CDR2 YSLEER. In nucleotides, the CDR3 is TGCGCCAGCAGCCAAGAGTGGGGTGAAGCTTTCTTT. Translating gives CASSQEWGEAFF.

V gene TRBV5-6 combines with J gene TRBJ1-3; 7 bases line up with TRBD1. The CDR3 loop spans 17 amino acids. V was clipped by 3 bases and J by 6 bases; unmatched bases: 15. CDR1 and CDR2 from the germline V gene are SGHDT and YYEEEE. CDR3 amino acids: CASSSHWGGQLENTIYF. CDR3 sequence (DNA): TGTGCCAGCAGCTCCCATTGGGGGGGACAGTTAGAAAACACCATATATTTT.

V and J are TRBV12-3 or TRBV12-4 and TRBJ1-1, with D perhaps matching TRBD1 (6 bases). This CDR3 is 13 amino acids long. Trimming pared 6 bases from V and 4 bases from J, leaving 12 bases between. The DNA for the CDR3 is TGTGCCAGCAGGACGACAGGTGTCACTGAAGCTTTCTTT. Translating it yields CASRTTGVTEAFF.

The chain carries TRBV4-1 and TRBJ1-1, with D tentatively TRBD1 (6 bases). V lost 1 base and J lost 1, with 19 bases in between. This CDR3 is built from 18 residues. Germline V gene sequence: CDR1 MGHRA, CDR2 YSYEKL. The CDR3 loop reads CASSQGRQGLRRNTEAFF. The CDR3 region has the DNA TGCGCCAGCAGCCAAGGTAGGCAGGGGCTGCGTCGGAACACTGAAGCTTTCTTT.

The gene calls are TRBV18 and TRBJ2-4, with a tentative D call TRBD2 (6 bases). The germline V gene encodes CDR1 KGHSH and CDR2 LQKENI. V lost 2 bases and J lost 8, with 13 bases in between. CDR3 length: 14 residues. CDR3 coding DNA: TGTGCCAGCTCACCAAATCTAGCGAAGGACATTCAGTACTTC. This encodes CASSPNLAKDIQYF.

This rearrangement joins TRBV18 to TRBJ2-2; D unclear. The CDR3 is 12 amino acids. Trimming stripped 3 bases from V and 1 base from J, with 0 bases between. Germline-derived CDR1 and CDR2 are KGHSH and LQKENI. This chain's CDR3 is CASSPNTGELFF. The CDR3 nucleotides are TGTGCCAGCTCACCGAACACCGGGGAGCTGTTTTTT.